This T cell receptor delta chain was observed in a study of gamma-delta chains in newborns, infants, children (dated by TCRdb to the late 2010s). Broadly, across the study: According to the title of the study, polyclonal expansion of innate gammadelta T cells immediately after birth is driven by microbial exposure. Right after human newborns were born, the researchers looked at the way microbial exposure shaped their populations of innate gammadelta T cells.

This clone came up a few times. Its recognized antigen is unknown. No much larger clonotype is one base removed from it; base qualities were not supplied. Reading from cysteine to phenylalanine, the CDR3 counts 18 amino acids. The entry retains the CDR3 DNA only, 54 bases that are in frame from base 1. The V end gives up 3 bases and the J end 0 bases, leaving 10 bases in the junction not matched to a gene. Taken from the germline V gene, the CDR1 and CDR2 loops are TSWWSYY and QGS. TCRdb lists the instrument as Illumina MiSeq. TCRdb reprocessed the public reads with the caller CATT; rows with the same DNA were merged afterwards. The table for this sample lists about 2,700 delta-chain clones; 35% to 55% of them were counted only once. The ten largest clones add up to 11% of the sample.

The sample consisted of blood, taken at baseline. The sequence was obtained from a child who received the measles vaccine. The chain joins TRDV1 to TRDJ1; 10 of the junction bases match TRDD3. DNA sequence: TGTGCTCTTGGGGATAGCATTGGGGGATACCAGTACACCGATAAACTCATCTTT. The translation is CALGDSIGGYQYTDKLIF.